Detailed here is one T cell receptor beta chain. Its antigen is unknown. Each donor was healthy, and each was a bone marrow donor. This sample was included in a study of cytomegalovirus exposure and HLA in healthy donors. Points from the study as a whole: It was reported that the classifier diagnosed cytomegalovirus status with high specificity and sensitivity in both the original and validation cohorts. TCR beta chains numbering under 200 were designated cytomegalovirus-associated. Many donors shared some public TCRs, even though most TCR sequences were rare.

The PCR employed 60 Vbeta primers together with 13 Jbeta primers. Data came from immunoSEQ multiplex PCR; TCRdb stores just in-frame clones and leaves some out. Of about 150,000 clones listed, more than 80% are singletons. With V trimmed by 5 bases and J by 5 bases, 13 bases remained unmatched. This CDR3 has 17 residues. CDR1 is MNHEY, CDR2 SMNVEV, per germline (reference sequence). The J gene is TRBJ2-5, the V gene TRBV27; 11 bases match TRBD2. The receptor's source is a male donor in good health and CMV-seronegative. Source material: PBMCs. This CDR3 is CASSTLLAGGLGETQYF. The CDR3 DNA reads as TGTGCCAGCAGTACCCTCTTAGCGGGAGGGCTTGGGGAGACCCAGTACTTC.